This T cell receptor beta chain was profiled in a study of blood T cell repertoires in COVID-19. Study-level information: From T cells, B-cell-depleted T cells, or PBMCs came the material, which was cDNA or gDNA.

Seattle patients were enrolled during active infection and followed longitudinally. Germline values: CDR1 MNHEY, CDR2 SVGAGI. The CDR3 runs to 14 residues. The V end lost 7 bases, the J end lost 1 base, and 11 bases lay between the germline ends. Original processing methods: Reference gene primer amplification gave nucleated cell count estimates. Sequencing used immunoSEQ multiplex PCR; TCRdb keeps in-frame clones, though not all of them. D and trimming come from the DNA, and the V and J calls and clone size come from that table. This sample has 90,000 to 100,000 clones, with around 92% found just once.

What was sequenced was peripheral blood. The rearrangement joins TRBV6-5 to TRBJ2-1; possibly TRBD1 for D (6 bases). The receptor was isolated from a man over 45 with COVID-19, enrolled during active disease. CDR3: CASNGQNSYNEQFF. CDR3 bases: TGTGCCAGCAACGGACAGAATTCCTACAATGAGCAGTTCTTC.